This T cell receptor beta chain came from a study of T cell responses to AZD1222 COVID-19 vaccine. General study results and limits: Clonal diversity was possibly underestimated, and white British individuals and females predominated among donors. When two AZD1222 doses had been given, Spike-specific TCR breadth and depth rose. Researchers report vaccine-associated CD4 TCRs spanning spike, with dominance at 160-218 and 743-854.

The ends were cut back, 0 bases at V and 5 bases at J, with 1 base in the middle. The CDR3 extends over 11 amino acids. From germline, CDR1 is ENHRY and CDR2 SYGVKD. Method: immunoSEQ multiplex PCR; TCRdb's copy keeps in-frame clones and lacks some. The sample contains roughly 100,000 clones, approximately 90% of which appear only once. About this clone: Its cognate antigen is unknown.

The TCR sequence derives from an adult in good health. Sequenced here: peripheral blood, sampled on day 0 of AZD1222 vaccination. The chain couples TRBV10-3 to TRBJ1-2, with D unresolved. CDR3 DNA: TGTGCCATCAGTGAGTCATATGGCTACACCTTC. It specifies CAISESYGYTF.